Detailed here is one T cell receptor (beta chain). No antigen is known for it. Regarding donors, all were healthy bone marrow donors. The data were obtained in a study of cytomegalovirus exposure and HLA in healthy donors. The CDR3 spans 16 residues. Germline loops: CDR1 SGHRS, CDR2 YFSETQ. Trimming left V 5 bases short and J 7 bases short, with 22 bases between. Vbeta (60) and Jbeta (13) primers were used in the PCR. TCRdb keeps only in-frame clones here, not all; method: immunoSEQ multiplex PCR. The sample consists of tens of thousands of clones, just over 65% of them appearing once. Points from the study as a whole: Most TCR sequences were seen very rarely across donors, but some public TCRs occurred in many. In most subjects, TCR beta sequences reportedly gave accurate predictions of HLA-A and HLA-B alleles. An Asian-associated ancestry cluster reportedly showed fewer N-insertions than the roughly 700-donor mean in a later analysis.

The receptor's source is a man aged 25-45 years in good health and CMV-seronegative. The specimen was PBMCs. This chain connects TRBV5-1 to TRBJ2-1, with D perhaps matching TRBD2 (7 bases). CDR3: CASRLWGGPERNEQFF. For the CDR3, the DNA is TGCGCCAGCAGACTCTGGGGGGGGCCTGAAAGGAATGAGCAGTTCTTC. Looking up the rest from reference TRBV5-1 and TRBJ2-1 gives the full variable domain: KAGVTQTPRYLIKTRGQQVTLSCSPISGHRSVSWYQQTPGQGLQFLFEYFSETQRNKGNFPGRFSGRQFSNSRSEMNVSTLELGDSALYLCASRLWGGPERNEQFFGPGTRLTVL.